What follows are 26 T cell receptor beta chains derived from one specimen sequenced in a study of cytomegalovirus exposure and HLA in healthy donors. The PCR employed 60 Vbeta primers together with 13 Jbeta primers. The repertoire was sequenced with immunoSEQ multiplex PCR; TCRdb's copy has only in-frame clones and lacks some. This sample's table reports some 130,000 clones. Sequencing used PBMCs. The receptors stem from a woman in her thirties or forties in good health and CMV-seropositive.

This sequence joins TRBV5-1 and TRBJ1-1; 7 bases are shared with TRBD1. Unmatched junction bases numbered 2, after V lost 0 bases and J lost 0 bases. The length of the CDR3 is 15 residues. Germline loops: CDR1 SGHRS, CDR2 YFSETQ. CDR3 sequence: CASSLDTGVNTEAFF. The CDR3 nucleotides are TGCGCCAGCAGCTTGGACACAGGGGTGAACACTGAAGCTTTCTTT.

The gene calls are TRBV11-3 and TRBJ2-2; TRBD1 agrees at 10 bases. The V and J ends lost 0 bases and 4 bases, in that order; junction bases with no gene match: 2. CDR1 is SGHNT, CDR2 YENEEA, per germline. This CDR3 has 16 amino acids. CDR3 sequence (DNA): TGTGCCAGCAGCTTAGACAGGGACAGGGGCACCGGGGAGCTGTTTTTT. It is translated as CASSLDRDRGTGELFF.

J is TRBJ2-1 and V is TRBV9, with 11 bases matching TRBD2. The V segment lost 3 bases and the J segment 0 bases; nucleotides outside the gene matches: 14. Germline loops: CDR1 SGDLS, CDR2 YYNGEE. This CDR3 has 20 amino acids. The chain's CDR3 is CASSAILAGALSSSYNEQFF. CDR3 DNA sequence: TGTGCCAGCAGCGCAATACTAGCGGGAGCCTTGTCCAGCTCCTACAATGAGCAGTTCTTC.

The CDR3 DNA sequence: TGTGCCAGCAAGAAGGGGGCCGGTAATTCACCCCTCCACTTT. Protein: CASKKGAGNSPLHF. V usage is TRBV28 and J usage is TRBJ1-6; TRBD1 matches at 7 bases. The CDR3 extends over 14 amino acids. The germline V gene has CDR1 MDHEN and CDR2 SYDVKM. V lost 7 bases to trimming and J lost 6 bases; unmatched junction nucleotides: 6.

CDR3 sequence: CASTGGDGYTF. The CDR3 DNA reads TGTGCCAGTACGGGAGGGGATGGCTACACCTTC. The rearrangement links TRBV11-2 to TRBJ1-2; a weak D match, TRBD1 (5 bases). This CDR3 contains 11 residues. Germline CDR1 and CDR2: SGHAT and FQNNGV. Trimming cost V 9 bases and J 6 bases, with 11 bases left between them. Looking up the rest from reference TRBV11-2 and TRBJ1-2 gives the full variable domain: EAGVAQSPRYKIIEKRQSVAFWCNPISGHATLYWYQQILGQGPKLLIQFQNNGVVDDSQLPKDRFSAERLKGVDSTLKIQPAKLEDSAVYLCASTGGDGYTFGSGTRLTVV.

The chain has TRBV7-2 and TRBJ2-7, with TRBD1 identical over 9 bases. The germline V gene has CDR1 SGHTA and CDR2 FQGNSA. This CDR3 contains 15 residues. V trimming: 1 base; J trimming: 4 bases; junction bases outside the gene matches: 5. DNA of the CDR3: TGTGCCAGCAGCTTAGGCCCAGGGACAGGGTACGAGCAGTACTTC. Translating it yields CASSLGPGTGYEQYF.

The V call is TRBV7-9, the J call TRBJ2-5; 16 positions match TRBD2. Germline V gene data show CDR1 as SEHNR and CDR2 as FQNEAQ (reference sequence). The junction had 4 bases not matched to a gene; V was cut back by 5 bases and J by 1 base. There are 17 residues in the CDR3. CDR3 bases: TGTGCCAGCAGCACGGGACTAGCGGGAGGGGGCCAAGAGACCCAGTACTTC. Protein sequence: CASSTGLAGGGQETQYF.

The chain carries TRBV28 and TRBJ2-6; a possible D gene is TRBD2 (5 bases). V lost 1 base to trimming and J lost 2 bases, with 12 bases between them. This CDR3 spans 17 amino acids. Germline CDR1 and CDR2: MDHEN and SYDVKM. In DNA, the CDR3 is TGTGCCAGCAGTTTATTTTTACCCGGGACTGGGGCCAACGTCCTGACTTTC. The encoded protein is CASSLFLPGTGANVLTF.

To note about this clone: A read error may produce the germline difference seen at one junction end. The chain recombines TRBV7-7 with TRBJ2-5; 14 bases are a match to TRBD2. The CDR3 runs to 18 residues. Germline V lookup: CDR1 SSHAT, CDR2 FNYEAQ (reference sequence). CDR3 region: CASSPTGLAGGGQETQYF. The DNA for the CDR3 is TGTGCTAGCAGCCCGACCGGACTAGCGGGAGGAGGCCAAGAGACCCAGTACTTC.

The chain recombines TRBV5-1 with TRBJ2-1; TRBD2 matches 8 bases. With 1 base clipped from V and 7 bases from J, the junction kept 4 bases outside the gene matches. The CDR3 spans 14 residues. The V gene's germline CDR1 is SGHRS and CDR2 YFSETQ. The CDR3 spells CASSLRGTRNEQFF. The CDR3 DNA reads as TGCGCCAGCAGCTTGCGGGGGACTAGGAATGAGCAGTTCTTC. Variable domain in full (rest from reference TRBV5-1 and TRBJ2-1): KAGVTQTPRYLIKTRGQQVTLSCSPISGHRSVSWYQQTPGQGLQFLFEYFSETQRNKGNFPGRFSGRQFSNSRSEMNVSTLELGDSALYLCASSLRGTRNEQFFGPGTRLTVL.

The rearrangement joins TRBV19 to TRBJ2-1, with D perhaps TRBD2 (5 bases). The CDR3 is 14 residues long. Trimming cost V 3 bases and J 3 bases, with 9 bases left between them. Germline loops: CDR1 LNHDA, CDR2 SQIVND (reference sequence). The CDR3 region has the DNA TGTGCCAGTAGTATCTCGAGGGTCTACAATGAGCAGTTCTTC. The encoded protein is CASSISRVYNEQFF.

The rearrangement joins TRBV11-3 to TRBJ2-1; 11 bases fit TRBD2. The CDR3 has 15 residues. Germline trimming cut 3 bases from V and 9 bases from J; bases unmatched to any gene: 7. The germline V gene encodes CDR1 SGHNT and CDR2 YENEEA. The CDR3 bases are TGTGCCAGCAGCTTGAGACTAGCGGGAAGAGGTGAGCAGTTCTTC. Its protein product is CASSLRLAGRGEQFF. The whole variable domain, filled in from reference TRBV11-3 and TRBJ2-1, reads EAGVVQSPRYKIIEKKQPVAFWCNPISGHNTLYWYLQNLGQGPELLIRYENEEAVDDSQLPKDRFSAERLKGVDSTLKIQPAELGDSAVYLCASSLRLAGRGEQFFGPGTRLTVL.

The chain links TRBV30 to TRBJ1-4; 8 bases agree with TRBD1. This CDR3 spans 13 amino acids. V trimming: 3 bases; J trimming: 8 bases; junction bases outside the gene matches: 5. CDR1 GTSNPN and CDR2 SVGIG come from the germline V gene (reference sequence). CDR3 region: CAWSRGLGEKLFF. DNA of the CDR3: TGTGCCTGGAGCAGGGGGCTTGGGGAAAAACTGTTTTTT.

This chain connects TRBV19 to TRBJ2-1; 8 bases match TRBD1. Looked up from germline, CDR1 is LNHDA and CDR2 is SQIVND (reference sequence). V shed 5 bases and J 10 bases; nucleotides not matched to a gene: 10. This CDR3 region has 14 residues. CDR3 loop: CASSQGQGAWEQFF. CDR3 nucleotides: TGTGCCAGTAGTCAGGGCCAGGGGGCTTGGGAGCAGTTCTTC.

This chain links TRBV2 with TRBJ2-5; 9 bases are a match to TRBD1. The CDR3 runs to 19 residues. Germline trimming cut 3 bases from V and 5 bases from J; bases unmatched to any gene: 19. The germline CDR1 and CDR2 sequences are SNHLY and FYNNEI. The CDR3 DNA reads TGTGCCAGCAGTGACTCCTACCCCGGGACAGGGTTTAAATCGGAGACCCAGTACTTC. Translated, it gives CASSDSYPGTGFKSETQYF.

The rearrangement joins TRBV5-7 to TRBJ2-1, with 7 bases lining up with TRBD2. TRBV5-7 is an ORF, with its function uncertain. With V trimmed by 7 bases and J by 0 bases, 16 bases remained unmatched. This CDR3 has 18 amino acids. The CDR3 DNA follows: TGTGCCAGCTCTTCCGACGGAGTGGGAGGGAGCTCCTACAATGAGCAGTTCTTC. Encoded protein: CASSSDGVGGSSYNEQFF.

In DNA form, the CDR3 reads TGTGCCAGCAGTCGTTCGACAGGGACCATTCAGTACTTC. It codes for CASSRSTGTIQYF. The gene calls are TRBV28 and TRBJ2-4; 7 bases fit TRBD1. The CDR3 consists of 13 residues. The V gene's germline CDR1 is MDHEN and CDR2 SYDVKM. V gave up 5 bases and J gave up 9 bases; unmatched junction bases: 7.

The rearrangement uses TRBV19 and TRBJ1-3; D might be TRBD1 (6 bases). With 5 bases removed from V and 0 bases from J, the gap between germline ends came to 14 bases. The CDR3 loop spans 16 amino acids. The germline gives CDR1 LNHDA, CDR2 SQIVND (reference sequence). As DNA, the CDR3 is TGTGCCAGTAGTCAAGGACAGACAAGCTCTGGAAACACCATATATTTT. This sequence encodes CASSQGQTSSGNTIYF.

The rearrangement uses TRBV28 and TRBJ2-6; D is undetermined. CDR1 MDHEN and CDR2 SYDVKM come from the germline V gene. The CDR3 is 12 amino acids. Trimming took off 3 bases at V and 6 bases at J, with 3 bases between the two ends. CDR3 coding DNA: TGTGCCAGCAGTTTCCAGGCCAACGTCCTGACTTTC. Its protein product is CASSFQANVLTF.

The J gene is TRBJ2-1, the V gene TRBV2; 10 bases are a match to TRBD2. CDR3 length: 16 amino acids. V gave up 6 bases and J gave up 7 bases; unmatched junction bases: 12. The germline gives CDR1 SNHLY, CDR2 FYNNEI. The CDR3 protein is CASSKGLASRGNEQFF. DNA of the CDR3: TGTGCCAGCAGCAAGGGACTAGCGAGCCGGGGGAATGAGCAGTTCTTC.

The gene calls are TRBV7-9 and TRBJ1-5; D gene ambiguous. Germline V gives CDR1 SEHNR, CDR2 FQNEAQ (reference sequence). Between the trimmed V and J ends, which lost 1 base and 1 base, there was a span of 8 bases. The CDR3 totals 15 residues. The CDR3 DNA reads as TGTGCCAGCAGCTTAGGCCAGTTCAGCAATCAGCCCCAGCATTTT. Translating gives CASSLGQFSNQPQHF.

The chain is built from TRBV7-3 and TRBJ2-2, with TRBD1 matching 10 bases. The germline CDR1 and CDR2 sequences are SGHTA and FQGTGA. Trimming at V came to 4 bases and at J to 3 bases, leaving 8 bases not matched to a gene. This CDR3 is 17 amino acids long. DNA of the CDR3: TGTGCCAGCAGCTCGACAGGGGGCCCCCCGGACACCGGGGAGCTGTTTTTT. This codes for CASSSTGGPPDTGELFF.

This chain connects TRBV28 to TRBJ2-4; D uncertain. Trimming took 7 bases from V and 6 from J, leaving 16 bases between them. From germline, CDR1 is MDHEN and CDR2 SYDVKM. CDR3 length equals 14 residues. As DNA, the CDR3 is TGTGCCAGCACTACACCCGACAAGAGAAACATTCAGTACTTC. It encodes CASTTPDKRNIQYF. Using reference TRBV28 and TRBJ2-4 for the parts outside the CDR3, the full variable domain is DVKVTQSSRYLVKRTGEKVFLECVQDMDHENMFWYRQDPGLGLRLIYFSYDVKMKEKGDIPEGYSVSREKKERFSLILESASTNQTSMYLCASTTPDKRNIQYFGAGTRLSVL.

CDR3 loop: CASSLLGTGGFF. In DNA form, the CDR3 reads TGTGCCAGCAGCTTATTAGGGACAGGAGGGTTCTTC. The chain links TRBV7-2 to TRBJ2-1; TRBD1 agrees at 8 bases. Germline loops: CDR1 SGHTA, CDR2 FQGNSA. With V trimmed by 2 bases and J by 15 bases, 6 bases remained unmatched. This CDR3 spans 12 amino acids.

The V call is TRBV2, the J call TRBJ2-5; the match to TRBD2 covers 13 bases. The CDR3 sequence is 16 residues long. Germline CDR1 and CDR2: SNHLY and FYNNEI. The V gene end was trimmed by 5 bases and the J gene end by 5 bases; junction bases not matched to a gene: 8. DNA for the CDR3: TGTGCCAGCAGTCCGACTAGCGGGAGGCCGGCGGAGACCCAGTACTTC. This codes for CASSPTSGRPAETQYF.

The chain uses TRBV18 and TRBJ1-2; D not resolved. V was cut by 5 bases and J by 8 bases, with 9 bases left in between. Germline lookup yields CDR1 KGHSH and CDR2 LQKENI. The CDR3 has 11 residues. The CDR3 loop is CASSFGSGYTF. The CDR3 DNA sequence: TGTGCCAGCTCATTTGGGAGCGGCTACACCTTC.